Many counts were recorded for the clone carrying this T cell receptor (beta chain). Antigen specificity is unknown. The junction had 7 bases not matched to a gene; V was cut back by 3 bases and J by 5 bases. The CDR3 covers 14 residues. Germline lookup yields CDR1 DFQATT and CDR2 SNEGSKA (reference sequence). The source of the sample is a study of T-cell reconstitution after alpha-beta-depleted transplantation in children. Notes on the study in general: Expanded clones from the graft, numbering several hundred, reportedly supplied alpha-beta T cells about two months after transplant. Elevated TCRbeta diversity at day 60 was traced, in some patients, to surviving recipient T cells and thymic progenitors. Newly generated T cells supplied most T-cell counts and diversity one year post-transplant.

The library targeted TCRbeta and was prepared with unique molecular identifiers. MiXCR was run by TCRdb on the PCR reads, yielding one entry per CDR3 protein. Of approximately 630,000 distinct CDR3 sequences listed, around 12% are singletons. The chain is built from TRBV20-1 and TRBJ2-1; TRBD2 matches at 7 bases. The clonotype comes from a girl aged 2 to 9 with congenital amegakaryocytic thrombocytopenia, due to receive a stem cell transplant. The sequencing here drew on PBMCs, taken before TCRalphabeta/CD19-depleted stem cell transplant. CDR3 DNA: TGCAGTGCTAGTTATGGCGGGAGAGACAATGAGCAGTTCTTC. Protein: CSASYGGRDNEQFF.